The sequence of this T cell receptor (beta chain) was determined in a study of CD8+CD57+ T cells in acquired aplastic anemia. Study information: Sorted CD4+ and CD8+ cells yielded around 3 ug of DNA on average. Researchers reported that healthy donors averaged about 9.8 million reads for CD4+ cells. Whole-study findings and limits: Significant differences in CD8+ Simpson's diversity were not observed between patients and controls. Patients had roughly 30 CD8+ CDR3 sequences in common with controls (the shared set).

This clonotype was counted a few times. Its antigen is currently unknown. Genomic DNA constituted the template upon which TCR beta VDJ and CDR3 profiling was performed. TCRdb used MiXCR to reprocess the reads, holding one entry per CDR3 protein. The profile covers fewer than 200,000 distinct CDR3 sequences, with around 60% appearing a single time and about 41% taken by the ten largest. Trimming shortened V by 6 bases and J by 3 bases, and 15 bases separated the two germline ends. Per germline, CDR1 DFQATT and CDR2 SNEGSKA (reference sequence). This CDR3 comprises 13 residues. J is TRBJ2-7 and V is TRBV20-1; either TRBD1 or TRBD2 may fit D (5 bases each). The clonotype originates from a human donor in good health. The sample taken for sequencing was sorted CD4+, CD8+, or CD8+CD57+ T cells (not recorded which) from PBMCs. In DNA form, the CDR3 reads TGCAGTGCGCCGTCGAAGGGGAGCTACGAGCAGTACTTC. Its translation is CSAPSKGSYEQYF.